A selection of T cell receptor beta chains follows, all from one sample in a study of blood T cell repertoires in COVID-19. Produced via immunoSEQ multiplex PCR; TCRdb's table is partial and in-frame only. Of some 200,000 clones in the sample, around 83% were seen once. Sequencing input: peripheral blood. Receptors originate from a woman aged 40 to 55 who had recovered from COVID-19. CDR3s include the opening cysteine and the closing phenylalanine or tryptophan. Fields, in order: clone size, D gene, V gene, J gene, CDR3 protein, CDR3 DNA. The D gene is left open where the match is weak. Expanded clones get a size class; other rows say once, few or many, or leave the size out.

size: -; D: TRBD1; V: TRBV11-2; J: TRBJ1-1; CDR3: CASSPDRGYTEAFF; DNA: TGTGCCAGCAGCCCGGACAGGGGGTACACTGAAGCTTTCTTT
size: -; D: -; V: TRBV6-5; J: TRBJ1-3; CDR3: CASRGSGNTIYF; DNA: TGTGCCAGCAGGGGCTCCGGAAACACCATATATTTT
size: -; D: TRBD2; V: TRBV7-6; J: TRBJ2-7; CDR3: CASSPSGGDGTYEQYF; DNA: TGTGCCAGCAGCCCTAGCGGGGGGGACGGAACCTACGAGCAGTACTTC
size: once; D: -; V: TRBV2; J: TRBJ1-6; CDR3: CASSSTTASSYNSPLHF; DNA: TGTGCCAGCAGTTCTACAACTGCTAGCTCCTATAATTCACCCCTCCACTTT
size: -; D: -; V: TRBV3-1/TRBV3-2; J: TRBJ2-1; CDR3: CASSQVPLVGNEQFF; DNA: TGTGCCAGCAGCCAAGTCCCCCTAGTTGGCAATGAGCAGTTCTTC
size: once; D: TRBD2; V: TRBV7-9; J: TRBJ2-1; CDR3: CASELAGEPKQFF; DNA: TGTGCCAGCGAGCTAGCGGGGGAGCCCAAGCAGTTCTTC
size: once; D: -; V: TRBV15; J: TRBJ1-2; CDR3: CATSREGSTNYGYTF; DNA: TGTGCCACCAGCAGAGAGGGCAGCACTAACTATGGCTACACCTTC
size: few; D: -; V: TRBV7-9; J: TRBJ1-1; CDR3: CASGLGLNTEAFF; DNA: TGTGCCAGCGGTCTGGGCCTGAACACTGAAGCTTTCTTT
size: -; D: TRBD1; V: TRBV3-1/TRBV3-2; J: TRBJ1-2; CDR3: CASSARDSHGYTF; DNA: TGTGCCAGCAGCGCACGGGACAGCCATGGCTACACCTTC
size: -; D: -; V: TRBV18; J: TRBJ1-6; CDR3: CASSSDSLESPLHF; DNA: TGTGCCAGCTCATCCGACAGTTTGGAATCACCCCTCCACTTT
size: -; D: -; V: TRBV19; J: TRBJ2-5; CDR3: CASSRAGSYQETQYF; DNA: TGTGCCAGTAGTAGGGCAGGGTCCTACCAAGAGACCCAGTACTTC
size: -; D: TRBD1; V: TRBV9; J: TRBJ1-2; CDR3: CASSVGAEGARGYTF; DNA: TGTGCCAGCAGCGTAGGAGCTGAGGGGGCGAGGGGCTACACCTTC
size: few; D: -; V: TRBV6-5; J: TRBJ2-5; CDR3: CASTGDQETQYF; DNA: TGTGCCAGTACGGGGGACCAAGAGACCCAGTACTTC
size: -; D: TRBD2; V: TRBV2; J: TRBJ2-5; CDR3: CASTGGVGAETQYF; DNA: TGTGCCAGCACCGGGGGGGTGGGTGCGGAGACCCAGTACTTC
size: -; D: TRBD1; V: TRBV11-1; J: TRBJ1-2; CDR3: CASSKPGQGIGGYTF; DNA: TGTGCCAGCAGCAAACCGGGACAGGGTATCGGGGGCTACACCTTC
size: -; D: TRBD2; V: TRBV7-2; J: TRBJ2-7; CDR3: CASSPTGLTYEQYF; DNA: TGTGCCAGCAGTCCTACGGGACTAACCTACGAGCAGTACTTC
size: -; D: -; V: TRBV19; J: TRBJ1-2; CDR3: CASSFGVDNGYTF; DNA: TGTGCCAGTAGTTTCGGGGTCGATAATGGCTACACCTTC